These 29 T cell receptor beta chains originate from one sample sequenced in a study of T-cell reconstitution after alpha-beta-depleted transplantation in children. The TCRbeta library incorporated unique molecular identifiers. TCRdb redid the calling of the PCR reads with MiXCR, one entry per CDR3 protein. In the table there are roughly 500,000 distinct CDR3 sequences, about 33% of which are singletons. The input for sequencing was PBMCs from the stem cell graft donor, taken from the stem cell graft. The source is a human donor who donated a stem cell graft to a child with aplastic anemia.

The J gene is TRBJ2-5, the V gene TRBV6-2 or TRBV6-3; TRBD1 matches at 8 bases. Germline V gives CDR1 MNHEY, CDR2 SVGEGT. V was clipped by 6 bases and J by 2 bases; unmatched bases: 14. The CDR3 is 17 amino acids. The CDR3 region has the DNA TGTGCCAGCAGCCCTGGCAAGACGACAGGGGAGCAAGAGACCCAGTACTTC. Amino acid sequence: CASSPGKTTGEQETQYF.

Only a few counts were recorded for this clonotype. The V and J genes are TRBV12-3 or TRBV12-4 and TRBJ1-2; D may be TRBD1 (5 bases). Trimming stripped 2 bases from V and 4 bases from J, with 11 bases between. CDR3 length: 14 amino acids. CDR3 amino acids: CASSLRYGAYGYTF. For the CDR3, the DNA is TGTGCCAGCAGTTTACGTTACGGGGCCTATGGCTACACCTTC.

In this sample, this clonotype turned up a few times. A junction boundary mismatches the germline segment, possibly from a read error. The chain recombines TRBV20-1 with TRBJ1-2; D ambiguous. In germline, CDR1 is DFQATT, CDR2 SNEGSKA (reference sequence). CDR3 length: 9 residues. The CDR3 DNA sequence: TGCAGGGCTAGCGGCATCTACACCTTC. The encoded protein is CRASGIYTF.

The chain uses TRBV18 and TRBJ2-5, with TRBD1 matching over 7 bases. CDR3 length: 16 residues. Germline lookup yields CDR1 KGHSH and CDR2 LQKENI. The J segment lost 5 bases and the V segment lost 2 bases, leaving 11 bases of the junction unmatched. The CDR3 DNA sequence: TGTGCCAGCTCACCAATCGGGACAGCAAGACGGGAGACCCAGTACTTC. As protein: CASSPIGTARRETQYF.

This clonotype was found a few times. The chain recombines TRBV6-1 with TRBJ1-6; D gene ambiguous. The CDR3 runs to 14 residues. Germline lookup yields CDR1 MNHNS and CDR2 SASEGT. Trimming removed 6 bases at V and 7 bases at J, with 13 bases between. CDR3 sequence reads: CASSLQDENSPLHF. The CDR3 region has the DNA TGTGCCAGCAGCTTGCAGGACGAAAATTCACCCCTCCACTTT.

The chain uses TRBV28 and TRBJ2-3, with D unresolved. CDR1 is MDHEN and CDR2 is SYDVKM in the germline V gene. CDR3 length: 14 residues. V shed 4 bases and J shed 0 bases, with 8 bases lying between them. The CDR3 loop reads CASSSPPSTDTQYF. The DNA of the CDR3 is TGTGCCAGCAGTTCCCCGCCGAGCACAGATACGCAGTATTTT. The variable domain in full, with the rest retrieved from reference TRBV28 and TRBJ2-3, is DVKVTQSSRYLVKRTGEKVFLECVQDMDHENMFWYRQDPGLGLRLIYFSYDVKMKEKGDIPEGYSVSREKKERFSLILESASTNQTSMYLCASSSPPSTDTQYFGPGTRLTVL.

This clonotype was counted a few times. The V call is TRBV6-5, the J call TRBJ2-5; D possibly uses TRBD1 or TRBD2 (6 bases each). There are 17 residues in the CDR3. V lost 4 bases and J lost 4, with 22 bases in between. The germline gives CDR1 MNHEY, CDR2 SVGAGI. The CDR3 spells CASSSRRGPGEVETQYF. The CDR3 bases are TGTGCCAGCAGTTCCCGCCGGGGCCCAGGGGAGGTAGAGACCCAGTACTTC.

The chain uses TRBV4-2 and TRBJ2-7, with D possibly matching TRBD1 (6 bases). Looked up from germline, CDR1 is LGHNA and CDR2 is YNFKEQ. V was pared by 3 bases and J by 4 bases, with 22 bases between. The CDR3 runs 17 residues. CDR3 region: CASSQEQTRGSGYEQYF. The CDR3 coding sequence is TGTGCCAGCAGCCAGGAACAAACCAGGGGCTCAGGGTACGAGCAGTACTTC.

This clonotype appeared a few times. This chain links TRBV6-2 or TRBV6-3 with TRBJ2-7, with TRBD2 identical over 13 bases. Germline V gene data show CDR1 as MNHEY and CDR2 as SVGEGT. CDR3 length equals 16 residues. The J segment lost 9 bases and the V segment lost 7 bases, leaving 15 bases of the junction unmatched. CDR3 DNA sequence: TGTGCCAGCACCGCCCCGGGACTAGCGGGACAAAGCTGGCAGTACTTC. This codes for CASTAPGLAGQSWQYF.

The gene calls are TRBV7-2 and TRBJ1-1, with 7 bases identical to TRBD1. CDR1 SGHTA and CDR2 FQGNSA come from the germline V gene. The CDR3 sequence is 14 residues long. After removal of 6 bases from V and 6 bases from J, the junction contained 10 bases not matched to a gene. In nucleotides, the CDR3 is TGTGCCAGCAGAGACAGGGAGAGTCTTGCTGAAGCTTTCTTT. Translating gives CASRDRESLAEAFF. Full variable domain (remainder filled in from reference TRBV7-2 and TRBJ1-1): GAGVSQSPSNKVTEKGKDVELRCDPISGHTALYWYRQSLGQGLEFLIYFQGNSAPDKSGLPSDRFSAERTGGSVSTLTIQRTQQEDSAVYLCASRDRESLAEAFFGQGTRLTVV.

The chain recombines TRBV6-2 or TRBV6-3 with TRBJ2-1; 13 bases line up with TRBD2. This CDR3 region has 20 residues. V was clipped by 4 bases and J by 4 bases; unmatched bases: 16. Germline V CDR1 and CDR2: MNHEY, SVGEGT. CDR3 protein: CASSSGGVRTSGSQYNEQFF. CDR3 bases: TGTGCCAGCAGTTCGGGGGGTGTCAGGACTAGCGGGAGCCAGTACAATGAGCAGTTCTTC.

V usage is TRBV10-3 and J usage is TRBJ1-2, with 7 bases identical to TRBD1. Germline CDR1 reads ENHRY; CDR2 reads SYGVKD. The CDR3 loop spans 14 amino acids. Trimming took 6 bases from V and 5 from J; bases not matched to a gene: 9. DNA of the CDR3: TGTGCCATCAGCCTAGGGGGCGCATGGTATGGCTACACCTTC. Translating gives CAISLGGAWYGYTF.

The chain combines TRBV6-5 with TRBJ2-7, with 9 bases that match TRBD1. Germline trimming cut 5 bases from V and 3 bases from J; bases unmatched to any gene: 2. Germline V gives CDR1 MNHEY, CDR2 SVGAGI. The length of the CDR3 is 13 residues. The CDR3, as DNA: TGTGCCAGCAGTAACAGGGGGCACTACGAGCAGTACTTC. It codes for CASSNRGHYEQYF.

This rearrangement joins TRBV12-3 or TRBV12-4 to TRBJ2-2; 7 bases fit TRBD2. The CDR3 length is 12 residues. J was trimmed by 7 bases and V by 6 bases; bases with no gene match: 2. This chain's CDR3 is CASRPGGGELFF. The DNA for the CDR3 is TGTGCCAGCAGACCGGGGGGCGGGGAGCTGTTTTTT.

This clonotype showed up many times. This sequence joins TRBV28 and TRBJ2-7, with D possibly TRBD2 on 6 matching bases. CDR1 MDHEN and CDR2 SYDVKM come from the germline V gene. The CDR3 consists of 13 residues. Trimming removed 7 bases at V and 4 bases at J, with 14 bases between. The CDR3 reads CASNNGGAYEQYF. CDR3 sequence (DNA): TGTGCCAGCAACAACGGAGGGGCGTACGAGCAGTACTTC.

The chain couples TRBV20-1 to TRBJ2-7, with D possibly being TRBD1 (6 bases). Germline CDR1 DFQATT, CDR2 SNEGSKA (reference sequence). This CDR3 is 16 amino acids long. Trimming stripped 2 bases from V and 5 bases from J, with 22 bases between. The CDR3 DNA reads TGCAGTGCTAGACCTGGCGGACAGTCGCGGATCAACGAGCAGTACTTC. It codes for CSARPGGQSRINEQYF.

The V call is TRBV20-1, the J call TRBJ2-7, with D tentatively TRBD1 or TRBD2 (5 bases each). The CDR3 is 13 amino acids. V dropped 3 bases and J dropped 6 bases, with 15 bases sitting between them. Germline V lookup: CDR1 DFQATT, CDR2 SNEGSKA (reference sequence). The CDR3 reads CSASMPGRFEQYF. As DNA, the CDR3 is TGCAGTGCTAGCATGCCGGGACGCTTCGAGCAGTACTTC.

This clonotype was seen more than once but under ten times. V usage is TRBV19 and J usage is TRBJ2-1; the D is unclear. Germline loops: CDR1 LNHDA, CDR2 SQIVND (reference sequence). V shed 4 bases and J shed 0 bases, with 10 bases lying between them. The CDR3 runs 15 residues. Written as DNA, the CDR3 is TGTGCCAGTAGTACCGCACAGAGCTCCTACAATGAGCAGTTCTTC. It yields the protein CASSTAQSSYNEQFF.

The V and J genes are TRBV24-1 and TRBJ2-1, with 7 bases aligning to TRBD2. The ends lost 0 bases at V and 3 bases at J; junction bases unmatched: 10. The germline V gene encodes CDR1 KGHDR and CDR2 SFDVKD. This CDR3 has 18 amino acids. The CDR3 region is CATSDLDSGGPNYNEQFF. The CDR3 DNA reads TGTGCCACCAGTGATTTGGACTCGGGGGGTCCCAACTACAATGAGCAGTTCTTC.

This clonotype was observed a handful of times. V and J are TRBV30 and TRBJ2-2, with 9 bases aligning to TRBD2. The CDR3 totals 16 residues. Losses at the gene ends were 3 bases for V and 6 bases for J; bases not matched to a gene: 11. Germline V gene sequence: CDR1 GTSNPN, CDR2 SVGIG (reference sequence). CDR3 DNA: TGTGCCTGGAGGCCCCACGGGACTAGCAGGTCCGGGGAGCTGTTTTTT. As protein: CAWRPHGTSRSGELFF.

This clonotype was found once. The chain couples TRBV15 to TRBJ2-2; D tentatively reads TRBD1 or TRBD2 (5 bases each). CDR1 and CDR2 from the germline V gene are LNHNV and YYDKDF (reference sequence). This CDR3 contains 13 residues. Trimming left V 5 bases short and J 1 base short, with 5 bases between. CDR3 in amino acids: CATSGGNTGELFF. CDR3 nucleotide sequence: TGTGCCACCAGCGGGGGGAACACCGGGGAGCTGTTTTTT.

The chain links TRBV5-5 to TRBJ2-2; possible D gene TRBD2, 5 bases. Trimming shortened V by 5 bases and J by 4 bases, and 12 bases separated the two germline ends. CDR1 and CDR2 from the germline V gene are SGHKS and YYEKEE (reference sequence). This CDR3 is built from 14 residues. DNA of the CDR3: TGTGCCAGCAGGGCGAGAGGGAGCACCGGGGAGCTGTTTTTT. Protein sequence: CASRARGSTGELFF.

The rearrangement links TRBV6-1 to TRBJ2-7, with 11 nucleotides matching TRBD2. CDR3 length: 16 amino acids. Germline CDR1 and CDR2: MNHNS and SASEGT. Losses at the gene ends were 4 bases for V and 2 bases for J; bases not matched to a gene: 7. CDR3 DNA: TGTGCCAGCAGTGGGGATAGCGGGAGGGACGCCTACGAGCAGTACTTC. This gives the protein CASSGDSGRDAYEQYF.

The V call is TRBV29-1, the J call TRBJ2-7; D is perhaps TRBD2 (6 bases). Between the trimmed V and J ends, which lost 6 bases and 3 bases, there was a span of 18 bases. The CDR3 runs to 14 residues. In germline, CDR1 is SQVTM, CDR2 ANQGSEA. This CDR3 is CSVRGEVKFYEQYV. The CDR3 nucleotides read TGCAGCGTCCGTGGGGAGGTGAAATTCTACGAGCAGTACGTC.

This chain connects TRBV11-1 to TRBJ2-1, with TRBD2 matching 10 bases. The CDR3 is 20 residues long. Germline loops: CDR1 SGHAT, CDR2 FQDESV (reference sequence). The V segment lost 5 bases and the J segment 0 bases; nucleotides outside the gene matches: 16. This CDR3 is CASSPRLAGSNPSSYNEQFF. The CDR3 nucleotides read TGTGCCAGCAGCCCCAGACTAGCGGGTTCGAATCCGAGCTCCTACAATGAGCAGTTCTTC. The entire variable domain, with the rest obtained from reference TRBV11-1 and TRBJ2-1, is as follows: EAEVAQSPRYKITEKSQAVAFWCDPISGHATLYWYRQILGQGPELLVQFQDESVVDDSQLPKDRFSAERLKGVDSTLKIQPAELGDSAMYLCASSPRLAGSNPSSYNEQFFGPGTRLTVL.

The chain links TRBV28 to TRBJ2-7; D ambiguous. Trimming shortened V by 5 bases and J by 3 bases, and 5 bases separated the two germline ends. Germline V gives CDR1 MDHEN, CDR2 SYDVKM. The length of the CDR3 is 11 residues. This chain's CDR3 is CASSRIYEQYF. In DNA, the CDR3 is TGTGCCAGCAGTCGGATCTACGAGCAGTACTTC.

This clonotype was seen once. The V call is TRBV4-1, the J call TRBJ1-4, with 12 bases that match TRBD1. CDR1 and CDR2 from the germline V gene are MGHRA and YSYEKL. The CDR3 spans 16 residues. V shed 4 bases and J 8 bases; nucleotides not matched to a gene: 8. DNA for the CDR3: TGCGCCAGCAGCCGGCCGGGACAGGGGGCGGTCGAAAAACTGTTTTTT. As protein: CASSRPGQGAVEKLFF.

The chain joins TRBV4-3 to TRBJ1-1, with 7 bases identical to TRBD1. Per germline, CDR1 LGHNA and CDR2 YSLEER. The CDR3 sequence is 14 residues long. The V segment lost 3 bases and the J segment 5 bases; nucleotides outside the gene matches: 6. The CDR3 region is CASSQETGVTEAFF. As DNA, the CDR3 is TGCGCCAGCAGCCAGGAAACAGGGGTGACTGAAGCTTTCTTT.

V is TRBV5-1 and J is TRBJ1-2; maybe TRBD1 (6 bases). Germline assignment: CDR1 SGHRS and CDR2 YFSETQ. Trimming cost V 0 bases and J 8 bases, with 14 bases left between them. CDR3 size: 14 residues. CDR3 sequence: CASSLDPGAEGYTF. DNA for the CDR3: TGCGCCAGCAGCTTGGACCCGGGGGCTGAGGGCTACACCTTC.